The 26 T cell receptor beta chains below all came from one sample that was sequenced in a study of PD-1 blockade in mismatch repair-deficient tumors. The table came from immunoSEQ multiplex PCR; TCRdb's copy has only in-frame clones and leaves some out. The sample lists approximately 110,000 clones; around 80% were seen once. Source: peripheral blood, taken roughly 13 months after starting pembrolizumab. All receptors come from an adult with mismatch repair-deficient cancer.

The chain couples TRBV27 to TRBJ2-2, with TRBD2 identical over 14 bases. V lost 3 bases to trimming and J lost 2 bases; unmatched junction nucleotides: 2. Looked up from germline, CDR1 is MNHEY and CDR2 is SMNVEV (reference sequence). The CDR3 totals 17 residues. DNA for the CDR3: TGTGCCAGCAGTTTGGGACTAGCGGGAGCAAACACCGGGGAGCTGTTTTTT. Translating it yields CASSLGLAGANTGELFF.

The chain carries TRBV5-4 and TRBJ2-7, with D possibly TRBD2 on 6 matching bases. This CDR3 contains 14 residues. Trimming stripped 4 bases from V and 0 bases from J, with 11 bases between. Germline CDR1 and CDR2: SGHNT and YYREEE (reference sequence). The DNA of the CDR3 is TGTGCCAGCAGCCCCCCCGGGAGCTCCTACGAGCAGTACTTC. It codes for CASSPPGSSYEQYF.

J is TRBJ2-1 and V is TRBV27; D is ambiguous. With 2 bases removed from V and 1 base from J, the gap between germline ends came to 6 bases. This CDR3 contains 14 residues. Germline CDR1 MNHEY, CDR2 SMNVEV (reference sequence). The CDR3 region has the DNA TGTGCCAGCAGTTTAGGCCGATCCTACAATGAGCAGTTCTTC. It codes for CASSLGRSYNEQFF.

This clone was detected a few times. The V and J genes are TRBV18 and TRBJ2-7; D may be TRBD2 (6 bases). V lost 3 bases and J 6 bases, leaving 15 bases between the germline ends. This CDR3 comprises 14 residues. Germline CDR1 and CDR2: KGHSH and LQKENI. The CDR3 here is CASSPMDVGGEQYF. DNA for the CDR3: TGTGCCAGCTCACCTATGGACGTCGGGGGCGAGCAGTACTTC.

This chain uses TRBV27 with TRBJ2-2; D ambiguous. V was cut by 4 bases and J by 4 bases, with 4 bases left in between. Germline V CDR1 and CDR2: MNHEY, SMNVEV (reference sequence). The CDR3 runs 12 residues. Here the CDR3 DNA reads TGTGCCAGCAGTTGGGGCACCGGGGAGCTGTTTTTT. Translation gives CASSWGTGELFF.

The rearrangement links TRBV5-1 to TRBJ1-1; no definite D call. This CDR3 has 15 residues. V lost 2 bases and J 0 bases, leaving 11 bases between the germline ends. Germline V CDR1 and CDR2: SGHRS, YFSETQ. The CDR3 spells CASSLENQMNTEAFF. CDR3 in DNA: TGCGCCAGCAGCTTAGAGAATCAGATGAACACTGAAGCTTTCTTT.

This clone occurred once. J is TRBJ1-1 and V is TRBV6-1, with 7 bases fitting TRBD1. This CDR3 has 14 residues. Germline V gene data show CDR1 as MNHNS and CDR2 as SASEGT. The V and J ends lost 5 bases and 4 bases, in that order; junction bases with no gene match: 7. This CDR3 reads CASSIPGQSTEAFF. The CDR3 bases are TGTGCCAGCAGTATACCGGGACAGAGCACTGAAGCTTTCTTT.

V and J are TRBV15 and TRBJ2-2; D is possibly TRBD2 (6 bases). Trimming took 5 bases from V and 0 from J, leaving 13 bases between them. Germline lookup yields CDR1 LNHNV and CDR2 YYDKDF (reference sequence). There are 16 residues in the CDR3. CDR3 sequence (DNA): TGTGCCACCAGCTCCCTCCAGCGGGCGAACACCGGGGAGCTGTTTTTT. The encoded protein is CATSSLQRANTGELFF.

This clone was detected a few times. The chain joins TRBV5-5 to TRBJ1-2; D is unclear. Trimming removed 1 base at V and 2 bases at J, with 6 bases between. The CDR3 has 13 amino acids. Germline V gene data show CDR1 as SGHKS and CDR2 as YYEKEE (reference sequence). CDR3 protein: CASSLQPNYGYTF. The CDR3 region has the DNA TGTGCCAGCAGCTTGCAGCCCAACTATGGCTACACCTTC.

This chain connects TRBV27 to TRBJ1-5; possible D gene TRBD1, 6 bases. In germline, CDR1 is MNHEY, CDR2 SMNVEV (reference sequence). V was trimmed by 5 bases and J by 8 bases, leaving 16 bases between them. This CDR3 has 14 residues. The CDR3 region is CASSLGGGRKPQHF. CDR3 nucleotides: TGTGCCAGCAGTCTAGGGGGGGGTAGGAAGCCCCAGCATTTT.

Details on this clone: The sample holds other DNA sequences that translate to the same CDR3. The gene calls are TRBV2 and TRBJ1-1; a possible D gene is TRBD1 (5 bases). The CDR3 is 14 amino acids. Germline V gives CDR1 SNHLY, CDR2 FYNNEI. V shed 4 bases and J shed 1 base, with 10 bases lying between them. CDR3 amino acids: CASSVGTGNTEAFF. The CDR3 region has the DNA TGTGCCAGCAGTGTCGGGACGGGGAACACTGAAGCTTTCTTT.

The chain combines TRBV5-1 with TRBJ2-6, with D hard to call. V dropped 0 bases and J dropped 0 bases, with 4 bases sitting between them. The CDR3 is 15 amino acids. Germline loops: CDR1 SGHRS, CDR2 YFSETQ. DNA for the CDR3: TGCGCCAGCAGCTTGGCAGACTCTGGGGCCAACGTCCTGACTTTC. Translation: CASSLADSGANVLTF.

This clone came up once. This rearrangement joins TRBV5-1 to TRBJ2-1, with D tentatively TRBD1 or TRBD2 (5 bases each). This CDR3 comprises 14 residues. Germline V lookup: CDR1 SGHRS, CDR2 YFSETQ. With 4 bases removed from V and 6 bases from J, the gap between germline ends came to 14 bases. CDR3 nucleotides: TGCGCCAGCAGCCTTACTAGGCAGGGCAATGAGCAGTTCTTC. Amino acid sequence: CASSLTRQGNEQFF.

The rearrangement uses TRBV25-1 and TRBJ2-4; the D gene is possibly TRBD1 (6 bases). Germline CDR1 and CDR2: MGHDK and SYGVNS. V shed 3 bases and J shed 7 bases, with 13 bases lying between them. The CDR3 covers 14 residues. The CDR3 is CASSDPGGGNIQYF. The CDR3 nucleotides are TGTGCCAGCAGTGACCCTGGGGGCGGGAACATTCAGTACTTC.

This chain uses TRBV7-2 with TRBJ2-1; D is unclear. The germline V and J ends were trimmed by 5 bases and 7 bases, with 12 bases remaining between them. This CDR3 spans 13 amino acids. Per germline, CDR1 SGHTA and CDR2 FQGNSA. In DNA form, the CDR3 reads TGTGCCAGCAGCCCCCCCGGGTGGAATGAGCAGTTCTTC. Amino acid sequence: CASSPPGWNEQFF. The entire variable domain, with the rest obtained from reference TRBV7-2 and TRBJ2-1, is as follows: GAGVSQSPSNKVTEKGKDVELRCDPISGHTALYWYRQSLGQGLEFLIYFQGNSAPDKSGLPSDRFSAERTGGSVSTLTIQRTQQEDSAVYLCASSPPGWNEQFFGPGTRLTVL.

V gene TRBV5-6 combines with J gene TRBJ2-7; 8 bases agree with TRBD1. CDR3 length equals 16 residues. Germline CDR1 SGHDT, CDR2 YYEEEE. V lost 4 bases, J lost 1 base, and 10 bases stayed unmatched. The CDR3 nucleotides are TGTGCCAGCAGCCCAGGGGGCCTCCTCCCTTCCTACGAGCAGTACTTC. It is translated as CASSPGGLLPSYEQYF.

The CDR3 protein is CASSSTSSYNEQFF. CDR3 sequence (DNA): TGTGCCAGCAGCTCTACGAGCTCCTACAATGAGCAGTTCTTC. This rearrangement joins TRBV9 to TRBJ2-1; no definite D call. Between the trimmed V and J ends, which lost 4 bases and 0 bases, there was a span of 8 bases. This CDR3 is 14 amino acids long. Germline loops: CDR1 SGDLS, CDR2 YYNGEE.

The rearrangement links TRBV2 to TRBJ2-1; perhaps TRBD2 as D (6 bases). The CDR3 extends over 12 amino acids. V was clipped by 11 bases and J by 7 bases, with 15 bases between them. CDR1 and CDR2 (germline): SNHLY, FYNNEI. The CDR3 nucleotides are TGTGCCGGGGCTGGCGCGGGGAATGAGCAGTTCTTC. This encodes CAGAGAGNEQFF.

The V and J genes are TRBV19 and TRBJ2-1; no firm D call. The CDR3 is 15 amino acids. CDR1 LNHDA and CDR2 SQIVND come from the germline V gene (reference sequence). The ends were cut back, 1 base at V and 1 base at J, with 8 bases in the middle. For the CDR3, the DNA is TGTGCCAGTAGTATAGGAAGCGAGTCCTACAATGAGCAGTTCTTC. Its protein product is CASSIGSESYNEQFF. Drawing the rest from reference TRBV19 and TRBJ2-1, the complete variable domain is DGGITQSPKYLFRKEGQNVTLSCEQNLNHDAMYWYRQDPGQGLRLIYYSQIVNDFQKGDIAEGYSVSREKKESFPLTVTSAQKNPTAFYLCASSIGSESYNEQFFGPGTRLTVL.

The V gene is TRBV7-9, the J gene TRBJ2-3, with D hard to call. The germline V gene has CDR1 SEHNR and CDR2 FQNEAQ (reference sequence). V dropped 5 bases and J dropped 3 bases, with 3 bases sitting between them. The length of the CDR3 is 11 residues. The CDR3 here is CASSTTDTQYF. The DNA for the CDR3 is TGTGCCAGCAGCACAACAGATACGCAGTATTTT. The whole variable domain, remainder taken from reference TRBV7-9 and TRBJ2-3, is DTGVSQNPRHKITKRGQNVTFRCDPISEHNRLYWYRQTLGQGPEFLTYFQNEAQLEKSRLLSDRFSAERPKGSFSTLEIQRTEQGDSAMYLCASSTTDTQYFGPGTRLTVL.

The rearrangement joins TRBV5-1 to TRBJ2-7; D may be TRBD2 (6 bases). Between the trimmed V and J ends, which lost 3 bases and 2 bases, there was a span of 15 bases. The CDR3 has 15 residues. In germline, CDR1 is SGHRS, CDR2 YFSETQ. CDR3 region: CASSWTMGGPYEQYF. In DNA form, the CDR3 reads TGCGCCAGCAGCTGGACGATGGGGGGTCCCTACGAGCAGTACTTC.

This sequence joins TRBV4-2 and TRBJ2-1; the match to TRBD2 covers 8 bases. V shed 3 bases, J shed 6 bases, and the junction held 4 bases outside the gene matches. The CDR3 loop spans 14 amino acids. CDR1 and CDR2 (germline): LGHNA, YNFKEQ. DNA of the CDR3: TGTGCCAGCAGCCACCTTAGCGGGACCAATGAGCAGTTCTTC. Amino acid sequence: CASSHLSGTNEQFF.

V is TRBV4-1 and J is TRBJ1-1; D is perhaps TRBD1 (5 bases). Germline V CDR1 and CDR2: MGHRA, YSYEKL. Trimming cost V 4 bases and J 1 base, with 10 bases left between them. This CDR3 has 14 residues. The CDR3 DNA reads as TGCGCCAGCAGCCGCCGGCAGGGGAACACTGAAGCTTTCTTT. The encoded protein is CASSRRQGNTEAFF.

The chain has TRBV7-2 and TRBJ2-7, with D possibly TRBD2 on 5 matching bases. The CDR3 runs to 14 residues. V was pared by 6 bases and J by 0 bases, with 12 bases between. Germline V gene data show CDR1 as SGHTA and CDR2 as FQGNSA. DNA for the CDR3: TGTGCCAGCAGGCAGGAACTAGACTCCTACGAGCAGTACTTC. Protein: CASRQELDSYEQYF.

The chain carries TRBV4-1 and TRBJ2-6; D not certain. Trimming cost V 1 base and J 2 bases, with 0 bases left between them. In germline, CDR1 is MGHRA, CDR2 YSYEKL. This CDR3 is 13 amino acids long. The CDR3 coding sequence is TGCGCCAGCAGCCAAGCTGGGGCCAACGTCCTGACTTTC. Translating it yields CASSQAGANVLTF.

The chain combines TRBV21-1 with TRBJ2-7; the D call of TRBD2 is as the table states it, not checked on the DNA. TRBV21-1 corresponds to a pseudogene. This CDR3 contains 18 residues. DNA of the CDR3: TGTGCCAGCAGCCTAAGAGCGCCGACCGCTGAGAGCTCCTACGAGCAGTACTTC. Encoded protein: CASSLRAPTAESSYEQYF.